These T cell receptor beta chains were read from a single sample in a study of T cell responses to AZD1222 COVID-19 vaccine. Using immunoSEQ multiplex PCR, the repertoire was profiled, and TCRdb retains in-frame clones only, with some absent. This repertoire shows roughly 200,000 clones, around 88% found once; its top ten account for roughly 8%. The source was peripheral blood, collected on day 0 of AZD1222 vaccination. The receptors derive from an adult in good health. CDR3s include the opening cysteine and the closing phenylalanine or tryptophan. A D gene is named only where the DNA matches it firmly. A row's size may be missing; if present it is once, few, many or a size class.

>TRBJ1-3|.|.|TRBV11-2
CASSRPEGDHGNTIYF
TGTGCCAGCAGCCGTCCCGAGGGGGATCATGGAAACACCATATATTTT
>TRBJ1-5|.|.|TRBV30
CAWSVAEDQPQHF
TGTGCCTGGAGTGTAGCGGAGGATCAGCCCCAGCATTTT
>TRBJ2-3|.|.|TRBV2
CAFPAKGWADTQYF
TGTGCCTTCCCCGCCAAGGGATGGGCAGATACGCAGTATTTT
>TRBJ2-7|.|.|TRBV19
CASSKQRAFYEQYF
TGTGCCAGTAGTAAACAACGAGCCTTCTACGAGCAGTACTTC
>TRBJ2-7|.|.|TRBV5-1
CASSFSVPSYEQYF
TGCGCCAGCAGCTTCAGTGTACCTTCCTACGAGCAGTACTTC
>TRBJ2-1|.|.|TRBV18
CASSPPGLVIDEQFF
TGTGCCAGCTCACCGCCGGGGTTAGTCATCGATGAGCAGTTCTTC
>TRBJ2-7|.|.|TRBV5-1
CASSPTGRKHEQYF
TGCGCCAGCAGCCCGACAGGGAGGAAGCACGAGCAGTACTTC
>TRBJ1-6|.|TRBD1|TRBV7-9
CASSLATGWNSPLHF
TGTGCCAGCAGCTTAGCGACAGGGTGGAATTCACCCCTCCACTTT
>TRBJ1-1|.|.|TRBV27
CASSQGHHTMNTEAFF
TGTGCCAGCAGTCAAGGACATCACACTATGAACACTGAAGCTTTCTTT
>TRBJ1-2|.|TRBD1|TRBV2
CGTNRGQGYTF
TGTGGCACGAACAGGGGGCAAGGCTACACCTTC
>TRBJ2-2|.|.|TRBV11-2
CASSTGPNTGELFF
TGTGCCAGCAGCACTGGGCCGAACACCGGGGAGCTGTTTTTT
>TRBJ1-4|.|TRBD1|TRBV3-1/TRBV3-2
CASSQPGTGGKLFF
TGTGCCAGCAGCCAACCAGGGACAGGGGGAAAACTGTTTTTT
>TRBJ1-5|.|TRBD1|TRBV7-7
CASSLVSLTGSWGNTGNQPQHF
TGTGCCAGCAGCTTAGTAAGTTTGACAGGGTCATGGGGTAATACTGGCAATCAGCCCCAGCATTTT
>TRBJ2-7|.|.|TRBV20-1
CSASPSGKEYGEQYF
TGCAGTGCTAGTCCGTCCGGGAAAGAATATGGCGAGCAGTACTTC
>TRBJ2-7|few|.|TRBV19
CASSMPLGEQYF
TGTGCCAGTAGTATGCCGCTTGGCGAGCAGTACTTC
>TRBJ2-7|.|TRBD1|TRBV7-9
CASSRDRAIEQYF
TGTGCCAGCAGCCGGGACAGGGCGATCGAGCAGTACTTC
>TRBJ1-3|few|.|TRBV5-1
CASSLEPPGTSGNTIYF
TGCGCCAGCAGCTTGGAGCCCCCGGGGACCTCTGGAAACACCATATATTTT
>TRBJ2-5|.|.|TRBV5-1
CASSLSQGWETQYF
TGCGCCAGCAGCTTGTCGCAGGGCTGGGAGACCCAGTACTTC
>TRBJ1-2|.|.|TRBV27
CASSFGPGYGYTF
TGTGCCAGCAGTTTTGGTCCGGGCTATGGCTACACCTTC
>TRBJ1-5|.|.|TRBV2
CASSLTGTVNQPQHF
TGTGCCAGCAGCCTTACAGGGACGGTCAATCAGCCCCAGCATTTT
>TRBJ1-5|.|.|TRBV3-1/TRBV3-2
CASSQGGGVQPQHF
TGTGCCAGCAGCCAAGGGGGGGGCGTGCAGCCCCAGCATTTT
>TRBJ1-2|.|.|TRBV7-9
CASSWGADSNYGYTF
TGTGCCAGCAGTTGGGGTGCAGACTCTAACTATGGCTACACCTTC
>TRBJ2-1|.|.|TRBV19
CASSISWSSRNEQFF
TGTGCCAGTAGTATATCGTGGTCATCCCGCAATGAGCAGTTCTTC
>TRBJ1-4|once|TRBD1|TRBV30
CAWSGTGNEKLFF
TGTGCCTGGAGCGGGACAGGGAATGAAAAACTGTTTTTT
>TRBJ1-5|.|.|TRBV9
CASSVSPVANQPQHF
TGTGCCAGCAGCGTATCTCCAGTCGCGAATCAGCCCCAGCATTTT
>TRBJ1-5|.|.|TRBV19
CASSIARSQPQHF
TGTGCCAGTAGTATAGCCAGGTCCCAGCCCCAGCATTTT
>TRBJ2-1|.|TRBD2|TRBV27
CASSSKLAGGYLYNEQFF
TGTGCCAGCAGTTCGAAACTAGCGGGGGGGTATTTGTACAATGAGCAGTTCTTC
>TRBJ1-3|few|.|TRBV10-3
CAISDRASGNTIYF
TGTGCCATCAGTGACAGGGCCTCTGGAAACACCATATATTTT
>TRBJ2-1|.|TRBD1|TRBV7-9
CASSLLGTAENLNEQFF
TGTGCCAGCAGCTTATTAGGGACAGCAGAGAATTTGAATGAGCAGTTCTTC
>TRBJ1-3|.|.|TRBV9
CASSPQVRFRSDFGNTIYF
TGTGCCAGCAGCCCCCAGGTTCGGTTTCGGTCCGACTTTGGAAACACCATATATTTT
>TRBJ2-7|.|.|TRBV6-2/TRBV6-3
CASSYQGPYEQYF
TGTGCCAGCAGTTACCAGGGTCCCTACGAGCAGTACTTC
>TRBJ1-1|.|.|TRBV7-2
CASSLDGQGEAFF
TGTGCCAGCAGCTTAGATGGGCAGGGTGAAGCTTTCTTT
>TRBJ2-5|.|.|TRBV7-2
CASSPGSSSWETQYF
TGTGCCAGCAGCCCGGGTTCTAGCTCTTGGGAGACCCAGTACTTC
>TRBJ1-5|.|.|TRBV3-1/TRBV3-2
CASSQEGSNQPQHF
TGTGCCAGCAGCCAAGAGGGGAGCAATCAGCCCCAGCATTTT
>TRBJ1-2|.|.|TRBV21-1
CASSKVPAINYGYTF
TGTGCCAGCAGCAAAGTCCCAGCCATTAACTATGGCTACACCTTC
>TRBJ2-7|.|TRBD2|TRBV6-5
CASSWGRGYEQYF
TGTGCCAGCAGTTGGGGGAGGGGATACGAGCAGTACTTC
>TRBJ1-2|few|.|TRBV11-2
CASSLGPSSRGYTF
TGTGCCAGCAGCTTAGGTCCGTCTTCGAGGGGCTACACCTTC
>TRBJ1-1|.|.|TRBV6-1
CASSGGQGLRVTEAFF
TGTGCCAGCAGTGGGGGACAAGGCCTTCGTGTCACTGAAGCTTTCTTT
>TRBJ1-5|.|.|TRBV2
CASSETREGQPQHF
TGTGCCAGCAGTGAAACTAGGGAAGGTCAGCCCCAGCATTTT